This TCR beta chain is from a study of blood T cell repertoires in COVID-19. Across the whole study: Donors in the United States, Italy and Spain gave samples during acute or convalescent COVID-19.

Clones were sequenced by immunoSEQ multiplex PCR, and TCRdb holds only the in-frame ones, with some missing. This sample has roughly 43,000 clones, with 87% found just once. The clonotype was recovered from a human donor in a cohort sampled during active COVID-19. The sequencing sample was made of peripheral blood.

The CDR3 loop reads CASSTRGGTEAFF. Here the CDR3 DNA reads TGTGCCAGTAGTACCAGGGGTGGCACTGAAGCTTTCTTT. The rearrangement joins TRBV19 to TRBJ1-1; D might be TRBD1 (6 bases). CDR3 length: 13 amino acids. Trimming cost V 4 bases and J 4 bases, with 10 bases left between them. Per germline, CDR1 LNHDA and CDR2 SQIVND (reference sequence).